This T cell receptor (beta chain) was captured by sequencing in a study of cytomegalovirus exposure and HLA in healthy donors. Study-wide findings and caveats: By HLA locus, TCR association rates varied in a later analysis, with DRB1 showing the most and HLA-C the fewest. TCR beta V- and J-gene trimming was later associated with a missense DCLRE1C variant.

60 Vbeta and 13 Jbeta primers were used in PCR. The table came from immunoSEQ multiplex PCR; TCRdb's copy has only in-frame clones and leaves some out. This sample carries about 190,000 clones, over 70% of them seen once, and the ten largest clones take approximately 1.2%. As regards this clone: Its antigen is unidentified.

This CDR3 comprises 15 residues. The V gene lost 5 bases and the J gene lost 2 bases, with 15 bases spanning the gap. CDR1 is SEHNR, CDR2 FQNEAQ, per germline (reference sequence). Sequenced material: PBMCs. V and J are TRBV7-9 and TRBJ1-2; weak D call: TRBD1 (6 bases). The TCR sequence derives from a boy between 2 and 10 years old in good health and CMV-seronegative. The CDR3 region is CASSPLTDRNYGYTF. CDR3 coding DNA: TGTGCCAGCAGCCCCCTTACCGACAGGAACTATGGCTACACCTTC. The full variable domain, with the rest looked up from reference TRBV7-9 and TRBJ1-2, is DTGVSQNPRHKITKRGQNVTFRCDPISEHNRLYWYRQTLGQGPEFLTYFQNEAQLEKSRLLSDRFSAERPKGSFSTLEIQRTEQGDSAMYLCASSPLTDRNYGYTFGSGTRLTVV.